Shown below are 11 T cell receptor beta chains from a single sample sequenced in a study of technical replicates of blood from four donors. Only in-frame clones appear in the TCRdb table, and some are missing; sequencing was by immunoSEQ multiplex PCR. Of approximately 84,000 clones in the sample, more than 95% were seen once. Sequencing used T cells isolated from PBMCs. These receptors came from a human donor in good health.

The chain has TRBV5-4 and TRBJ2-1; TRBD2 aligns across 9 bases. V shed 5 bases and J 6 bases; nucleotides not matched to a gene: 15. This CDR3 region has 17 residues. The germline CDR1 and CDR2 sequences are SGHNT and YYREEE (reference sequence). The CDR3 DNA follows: TGTGCCAGCAGTTCCCTTCTACTAGCGGGTGGGTCCAATGAGCAGTTCTTC. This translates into CASSSLLLAGGSNEQFF.

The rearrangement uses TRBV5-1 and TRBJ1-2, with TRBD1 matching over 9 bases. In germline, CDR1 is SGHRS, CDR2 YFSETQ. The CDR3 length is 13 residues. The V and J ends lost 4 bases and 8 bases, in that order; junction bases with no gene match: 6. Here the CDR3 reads CASSPGQGEGYTF. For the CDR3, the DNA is TGCGCCAGCAGCCCGGGACAGGGCGAGGGCTACACCTTC.

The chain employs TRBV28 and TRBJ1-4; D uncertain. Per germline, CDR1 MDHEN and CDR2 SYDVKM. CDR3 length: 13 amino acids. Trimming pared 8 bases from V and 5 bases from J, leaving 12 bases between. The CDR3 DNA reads TGTGCCAGCGCGGGAGTCTCGAATGAAAAACTGTTTTTT. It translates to CASAGVSNEKLFF.

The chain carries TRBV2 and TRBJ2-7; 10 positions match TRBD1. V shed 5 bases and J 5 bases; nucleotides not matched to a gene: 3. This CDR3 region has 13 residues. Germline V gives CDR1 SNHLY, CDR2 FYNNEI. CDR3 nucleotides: TGTGCCAGCAGTAGGGACAGGGGAGACGAGCAGTACTTC. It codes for CASSRDRGDEQYF.

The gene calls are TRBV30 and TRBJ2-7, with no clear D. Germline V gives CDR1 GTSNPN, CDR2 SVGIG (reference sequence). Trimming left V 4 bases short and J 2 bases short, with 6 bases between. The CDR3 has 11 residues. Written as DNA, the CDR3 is TGTGCCTGGATTCAAACCTACGAGCAGTACTTC. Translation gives CAWIQTYEQYF.

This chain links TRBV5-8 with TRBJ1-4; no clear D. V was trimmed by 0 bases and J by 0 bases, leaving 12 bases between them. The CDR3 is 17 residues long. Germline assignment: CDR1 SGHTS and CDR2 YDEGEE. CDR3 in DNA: TGTGCCAGCAGCTTGGCCGACATACTTGCAACTAATGAAAAACTGTTTTTT. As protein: CASSLADILATNEKLFF.

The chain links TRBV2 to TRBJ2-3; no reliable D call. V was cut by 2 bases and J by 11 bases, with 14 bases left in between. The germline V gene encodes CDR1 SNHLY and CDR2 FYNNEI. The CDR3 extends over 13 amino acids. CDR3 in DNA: TGTGCCAGCAGTGAAACAACCCTTCGCGGGCAGTATTTT. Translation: CASSETTLRGQYF.

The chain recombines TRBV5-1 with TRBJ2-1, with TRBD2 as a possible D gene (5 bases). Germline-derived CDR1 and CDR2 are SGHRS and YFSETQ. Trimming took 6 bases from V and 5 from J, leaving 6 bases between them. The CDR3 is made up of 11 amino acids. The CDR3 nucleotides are TGCGCCAGCAACGGGGACAATGAGCAGTTCTTC. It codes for CASNGDNEQFF. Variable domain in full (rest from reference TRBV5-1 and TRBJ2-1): KAGVTQTPRYLIKTRGQQVTLSCSPISGHRSVSWYQQTPGQGLQFLFEYFSETQRNKGNFPGRFSGRQFSNSRSEMNVSTLELGDSALYLCASNGDNEQFFGPGTRLTVL.

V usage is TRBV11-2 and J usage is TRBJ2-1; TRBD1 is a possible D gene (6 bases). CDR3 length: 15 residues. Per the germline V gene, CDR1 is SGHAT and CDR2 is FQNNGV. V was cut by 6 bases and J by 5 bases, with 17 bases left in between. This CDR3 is CASRLQGIQNNEQFF. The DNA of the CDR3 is TGTGCCAGCAGATTGCAGGGGATACAAAACAATGAGCAGTTCTTC.

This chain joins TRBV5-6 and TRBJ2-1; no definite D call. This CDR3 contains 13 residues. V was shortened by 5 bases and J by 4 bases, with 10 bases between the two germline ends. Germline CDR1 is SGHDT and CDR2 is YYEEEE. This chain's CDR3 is CASSIELYNEQFF. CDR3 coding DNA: TGTGCCAGCAGTATTGAGTTGTACAATGAGCAGTTCTTC.

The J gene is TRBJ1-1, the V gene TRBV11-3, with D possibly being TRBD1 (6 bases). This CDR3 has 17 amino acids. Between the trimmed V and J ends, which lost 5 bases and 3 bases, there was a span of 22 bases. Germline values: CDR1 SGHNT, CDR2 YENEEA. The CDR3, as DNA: TGTGCCAGCAGCCCGAGGGGAAGGGGCACAGGGTACACTGAAGCTTTCTTT. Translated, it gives CASSPRGRGTGYTEAFF.